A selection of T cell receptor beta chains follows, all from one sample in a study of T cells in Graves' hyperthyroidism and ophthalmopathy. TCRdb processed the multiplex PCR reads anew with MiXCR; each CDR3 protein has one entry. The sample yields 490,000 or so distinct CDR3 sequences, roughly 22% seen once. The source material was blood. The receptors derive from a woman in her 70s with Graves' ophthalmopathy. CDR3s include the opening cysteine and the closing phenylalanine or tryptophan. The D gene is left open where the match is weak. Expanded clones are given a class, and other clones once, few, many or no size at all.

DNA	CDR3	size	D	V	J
TGTGCCAGCAGCCAAGGCGGCAGGACGTTCGGGGCTGAAGCTTTCTTT	CASSQGGRTFGAEAFF	-	-	TRBV3-1	TRBJ1-1
TGCAGTGCCTTCGAGATTGAGCAGTTCTTC	CSAFEIEQFF	-	-	TRBV20-1	TRBJ2-1
TGCGCCAGCAGCACTGGGGCCGTCAGGGATAACTATGGCTACACCTTC	CASSTGAVRDNYGYTF	few	-	TRBV5-1	TRBJ1-2
TGTGCCAGCAGCTTAGACTGGGGAGGGTACAATGAGCAGTTCTTC	CASSLDWGGYNEQFF	-	TRBD2	TRBV7-2	TRBJ2-1
TGTGCCACCAGCAGACTATCAGCGAATGAGCAGTTCTTC	CATSRLSANEQFF	few	-	TRBV15	TRBJ2-1
TGTGCCAGCAGTCTACGGACTAGCGGGAGGGCCGCCAATGAGCAGTTCTTC	CASSLRTSGRAANEQFF	many	TRBD2	TRBV2	TRBJ2-1
TGTGCCAGCAGTTGGGAAGGACAGCATAGCAATCAGCCCCAGCATTTT	CASSWEGQHSNQPQHF	few	-	TRBV6-5	TRBJ1-5
TGTGCCAGCAGTCCCTTTGGGGGTAGCGGGAGAACGAATGAGCAGTTCTTC	CASSPFGGSGRTNEQFF	once	TRBD2	TRBV6-2/TRBV6-3	TRBJ2-1
TGTGCCAGCAGTCTACCCTGGGGTACAGGGCACAGTGGCTACACCTTC	CASSLPWGTGHSGYTF	-	-	TRBV5-8	TRBJ1-2
TGCAGTGCCCGCGGACAGGGAGAGTCATATAATTCACCCCTCCACTTT	CSARGQGESYNSPLHF	few	TRBD1	TRBV20-1	TRBJ1-6
TGCAGTGCTAGAGATGGTGCTAGCGGGATTGAACAGTACTTC	CSARDGASGIEQYF	-	TRBD2	TRBV20-1	TRBJ2-7
TGCAGCGCCTACAGGGGAGGTGGCGAGCAGTACTTC	CSAYRGGGEQYF	-	-	TRBV29-1	TRBJ2-7
TGTGCCAGCAAAATCCACATCGACAGTCACTATGGCTACACCTTC	CASKIHIDSHYGYTF	-	-	TRBV6-4	TRBJ1-2
TGTGCCAGTAGGCGGGGGACCCAACCAGATACGCAGTATTTT	CASRRGTQPDTQYF	few	TRBD2	TRBV19	TRBJ2-3
TGTGCCACCAGGAAGTGGGGGAGACTAGCGGGCGAGCAGTACTTC	CATRKWGRLAGEQYF	many	TRBD2	TRBV28	TRBJ2-7
TGTGCCAGCAGCCAAGATCACAGGGGGCGGGAGACCCAGTACTTC	CASSQDHRGRETQYF	many	TRBD1	TRBV3-1	TRBJ2-5
TGTGCCATCAGTGATTGGGACACTGAAGCTTTCTTT	CAISDWDTEAFF	-	-	TRBV10-3	TRBJ1-1
TGTGCCAGCAGTTACGACGGAGGGAGCTCCTACGAGCAGTACTTC	CASSYDGGSSYEQYF	-	-	TRBV6-5	TRBJ2-7
TGCAGTGCTTCGGGACTAGCGGACTACGAGCAGTACTTC	CSASGLADYEQYF	few	TRBD2	TRBV20-1	TRBJ2-7
TGCAGCGTTGATGCCCTAGGCTCCGGAGAGCAGTTCTTC	CSVDALGSGEQFF	few	-	TRBV29-1	TRBJ2-1
TGTGCCAGCTCACCAGACAGGGGCGCCGCCTACGAGCAGTACTTC	CASSPDRGAAYEQYF	-	TRBD1	TRBV18	TRBJ2-7
TGTGCCAGCAGTGAAATGGTGTCTTATAGCAATCAGCCCCAGCATTTT	CASSEMVSYSNQPQHF	-	-	TRBV6-1	TRBJ1-5
TGTGCCAGCAGCCCCCGGACTAGCGGGAGCACAGATACGCAGTATTTT	CASSPRTSGSTDTQYF	few	TRBD2	TRBV7-9	TRBJ2-3
TGTGCCAGCAGCGTTGGACAGGGGGCCGGCTATGGCTACACCTTC	CASSVGQGAGYGYTF	-	TRBD1	TRBV9	TRBJ1-2
TGCGCCAGCAGCTTGCTATCACTAGCGGGAGACAATGAGCAGTTCTTC	CASSLLSLAGDNEQFF	few	TRBD2	TRBV5-1	TRBJ2-1
TGTGCCAGCAACGGACTTACACCCAATGAGCAGTTCTTC	CASNGLTPNEQFF	many	-	TRBV12-3/TRBV12-4	TRBJ2-1
TGTGCCAGCAGCTTGTGGGAATCTACGCAGTATTTT	CASSLWESTQYF	-	-	TRBV5-6	TRBJ2-3
TGTGCCAGTAGTATAGGTCAAGCGGGAGCCTACGAGCAGTACTTC	CASSIGQAGAYEQYF	once	TRBD2	TRBV19	TRBJ2-7
TGTGCCAGCAGTTACTGGGGAGGCCCGAACGCCACTGAAGCTTTCTTT	CASSYWGGPNATEAFF	many	-	TRBV6-6	TRBJ1-1
TGTGCCAGCAGTTTTGGACAGAGGGGGTTTTCACCCCTCCACTTT	CASSFGQRGFSPLHF	-	-	TRBV27	TRBJ1-6
TGCAGTGCTAGAGATCCGGGACTAGTCCACGAGCAGTACTTC	CSARDPGLVHEQYF	many	TRBD2	TRBV20-1	TRBJ2-7
TGTGCCAGCAGTTACACCAGGCCGACAGCCCGGCAGGCCCTCTATGGCTACACCTTC	CASSYTRPTARQALYGYTF	many	-	TRBV6-6	TRBJ1-2
TGTGCCAGCAGCTTCCCGATGGGCACCGGGGAGCTGTTTTTT	CASSFPMGTGELFF	-	-	TRBV7-9	TRBJ2-2
TGTGCCAGCAGTGAACTGTCTAGCGGGTTTTCTGAGCAGTTCTTC	CASSELSSGFSEQFF	-	TRBD2	TRBV2	TRBJ2-1
TGTGCCAGCAGCGAAACCGGGACAGGGGTTTACGAGCAGTACTTC	CASSETGTGVYEQYF	few	TRBD1	TRBV9	TRBJ2-7
TGTGCCAGCAGCCATATCGGGACGAACACCGGGGAGCTGTTTTTT	CASSHIGTNTGELFF	-	-	TRBV13	TRBJ2-2
TGCAGCGCAACAACGAGAGTTAACACTGAAGCTTTCTTT	CSATTRVNTEAFF	many	-	TRBV29-1	TRBJ1-1
TGTGCCAGCAGCTCCCGACTAGCGGGAGTCGATACGCAGTATTTT	CASSSRLAGVDTQYF	many	TRBD2	TRBV7-2	TRBJ2-3
TGCAGCGTTGAAGCCGGGACTAGCTACAATGAGCAGTTCTTC	CSVEAGTSYNEQFF	-	TRBD2	TRBV29-1	TRBJ2-1
TGTGCCAGCAGTTCATTCAGGGGGCTAGGCACAGATACGCAGTATTTT	CASSSFRGLGTDTQYF	many	TRBD1	TRBV28	TRBJ2-3
TGTGCCAGCAGCTTAGTTCCGGGGACTGAAGCTTTCTTT	CASSLVPGTEAFF	many	-	TRBV7-8	TRBJ1-1
TGCAGCGCCCATTTAGGGGTCTACACTGAAGCTTTCTTT	CSAHLGVYTEAFF	many	-	TRBV29-1	TRBJ1-1
TGTGCCAGCAGCCCATCGGACAGACACGAGCAGTACTTC	CASSPSDRHEQYF	few	-	TRBV3-1	TRBJ2-7
TGCAGTGCTAGAGATGGGGGACTAGTCTTCTACAATGAGCAGTTCTTC	CSARDGGLVFYNEQFF	few	TRBD2	TRBV20-1	TRBJ2-1
TGTGCCAGCAGTCTCTCTGGGGGACAGGGTTTCTACGAGCAGTACTTC	CASSLSGGQGFYEQYF	once	TRBD1	TRBV3-1	TRBJ2-7
TGCAGTGCTAGGGAGGACAGGGCTTACAATGAGCAGTTCTTC	CSAREDRAYNEQFF	-	TRBD1	TRBV20-1	TRBJ2-1
TGTGCCAGCAGCGTAGTGGGACAATGGGGTGAGCAGTTCTTC	CASSVVGQWGEQFF	-	-	TRBV9	TRBJ2-1
TGTGCCAGCAGTTACGAACAGCACAATGAGCAGTTCTTC	CASSYEQHNEQFF	-	-	TRBV6-2/TRBV6-3	TRBJ2-1
TGTGCCAGTAGGGGACAGGCGAACACTGAAGCTTTCTTT	CASRGQANTEAFF	few	TRBD1	TRBV19	TRBJ1-1
TGTGCCAGCAGCCCCGGACGCACAGATACGCAGTATTTT	CASSPGRTDTQYF	-	-	TRBV3-1	TRBJ2-3
TGCAGCGTTGGTAGCGGGGGGAGGGGAGATACGCAGTATTTT	CSVGSGGRGDTQYF	-	TRBD2	TRBV29-1	TRBJ2-3
TGTGCCAGCTGTCAGGGGGGGGGCAATCAGCCCCAGCATTTT	CASCQGGGNQPQHF	few	TRBD1	TRBV6-5	TRBJ1-5
TGTGCCAGTAGTCCCAGGGGTCCTCCCACCGGGGAGCTGTTTTTT	CASSPRGPPTGELFF	-	-	TRBV19	TRBJ2-2
TGTGCCAGCAGCCCTGCGCCAGGCACTGGAAACACCATATATTTT	CASSPAPGTGNTIYF	many	-	TRBV7-2	TRBJ1-3
TGTGCCAGCAGCGTAACTAGCGGGTTAGGGGATACGCAGTATTTT	CASSVTSGLGDTQYF	-	TRBD2	TRBV7-9	TRBJ2-3
TGTGCCAGCAGTTCGAGGTCTCTTAATGAAAAACTGTTTTTT	CASSSRSLNEKLFF	many	-	TRBV28	TRBJ1-4
TGTGCCAGCAGTGCGAGCTCCTACAATGAGCAGTTCTTC	CASSASSYNEQFF	many	-	TRBV2	TRBJ2-1
TGTGCCAGCAGCCAAGAGGGATCTTGGAGCGATGAGCAGTTCTTC	CASSQEGSWSDEQFF	few	-	TRBV3-1	TRBJ2-1
TGTGCCTGGAGTGTTCAGGGCCACGAGCAGTACTTC	CAWSVQGHEQYF	few	-	TRBV30	TRBJ2-7
TGTGCCGTTTCGAGAGTAGGGGATACGCAGTATTTT	CAVSRVGDTQYF	-	-	TRBV19	TRBJ2-3